Listed below are T cell receptor beta chains from one sample, sequenced in a study of Graves' ophthalmopathy and Graves' hyperthyroidism. TCRdb re-derived calls from the multiplex PCR reads in MiXCR, one entry per CDR3 protein. The sample records over a million distinct CDR3 sequences, about 35% being singletons. Sequencing input: peripheral blood or thyroid tissue (not recorded which). The receptor source for this set is an adult man with Graves' hyperthyroidism. CDR3s include the opening cysteine and the closing phenylalanine or tryptophan. The D gene is left open where the match is weak. Not all rows give a size; the values are once, few, many and, for expanded clones, a class.

>TRBJ2-6|TRBV29-1|NA|few
TGCAGCGTTGAAGCGGACGGCTCTGGGGCCAACGTCCTGACTTTC
CSVEADGSGANVLTF
>TRBJ2-7|TRBV19|TRBD1|NA
TGTGCCAGTAGGAGGGCACAGGGGGCATCCTACGAGCAGTACTTC
CASRRAQGASYEQYF
>TRBJ1-2|TRBV5-4|TRBD1|few
TGTGCCAGCAGCTCAACGGGGCAGGGGGCGAACTATGGCTACACCTTC
CASSSTGQGANYGYTF
>TRBJ2-2|TRBV9|NA|few
TGTGCCAGCAGCGCGGCGTGGCTAGCCGCGAACACCGGGGAGCTGTTTTTT
CASSAAWLAANTGELFF
>TRBJ1-1|TRBV7-9|TRBD1|once
TGTGCCAGCAGCCCACAGGGGGCCGGTGAAGCTTTCTTT
CASSPQGAGEAFF
>TRBJ1-2|TRBV5-1|NA|NA
TGCGCCAGCAGCTCCCTGACTAGCGGGACGAACAATCCGCCTAACTATGGCTACACCTTC
CASSSLTSGTNNPPNYGYTF
>TRBJ1-1|TRBV11-3|NA|many
TGTGCCAGCAGCTTAGCGGACGGTGAAGCTTTCTTT
CASSLADGEAFF
>TRBJ1-2|TRBV7-2|NA|NA
TGTGCCAGCAGCGCGCCGGGACTAGCGGACTTCTATGGCTACACCTTC
CASSAPGLADFYGYTF
>TRBJ1-5|TRBV20-1|NA|many
TGCAGTGCAGAAAGCAGGGTAAATCAGCCCCAGCATTTT
CSAESRVNQPQHF
>TRBJ1-5|TRBV19|TRBD1|few
TGTGCCAGTAGTGGGACAGGGGGCCTGGATCAGCCCCAGCATTTT
CASSGTGGLDQPQHF
>TRBJ2-6|TRBV27|NA|NA
TGTGCCAGCAGTTTATTCCTTGGGGCCAACGTCCTGACTTTC
CASSLFLGANVLTF
>TRBJ2-2|TRBV6-1|NA|few
TGTGCCAGCAGCCCGTCTACAGTGGCCGGGGAGCTGTTTTTT
CASSPSTVAGELFF
>TRBJ2-2|TRBV20-1|NA|many
TGCAGTGTTAAAAGAGGAGGCACCGGGGAGCTGTTTTTT
CSVKRGGTGELFF
>TRBJ1-1|TRBV30|TRBD1|few
TGTGCCTGGAAGGGACAGGGGAGGGCTGAAGCTTTCTTT
CAWKGQGRAEAFF
>TRBJ2-5|TRBV19|NA|many
TGTGCCACCCGGGACGTCGGACAAGAGACCCAGTACTTC
CATRDVGQETQYF
>TRBJ2-5|TRBV29-1|NA|NA
TGCAGCGTTGGTGCAGGGGATGGAGGGGAGACCCAGTACTTC
CSVGAGDGGETQYF
>TRBJ1-5|TRBV19|NA|NA
TGTGCCTGGAGTAGAATCTCTGGTGTCGGCAGCTCGTTTAGCAATCAGCCCCAGCATTTT
CAWSRISGVGSSFSNQPQHF
>TRBJ1-1|TRBV20-1|NA|NA
TGCAGTGCTAGAGATGTAGGTACGGGGGGAGCAAATGAAGCTTTCTTT
CSARDVGTGGANEAFF
>TRBJ2-7|TRBV7-9|NA|NA
TGTGCCAGCAGCTTAGGAAGCACCGGGGAGCAGTACTTC
CASSLGSTGEQYF
>TRBJ2-7|TRBV7-9|TRBD2|once
TGTGCCAGCGGGGGACTAGCGGACTACGAGCAGTACTTC
CASGGLADYEQYF
>TRBJ2-7|TRBV7-6|TRBD2|many
TGTGCCAGCAGCCCTACTAGCGGGATCGACTACGAGCAGTACTTC
CASSPTSGIDYEQYF
>TRBJ1-4|TRBV6-6|NA|many
TGTGCCAGCAGTTACGGGGGACAAAATGAAAAACTGTTTTTT
CASSYGGQNEKLFF
>TRBJ1-1|TRBV29-1|NA|few
TGCAGCGTGCAGGGACGGAACTCGAACACTGAAGCTTTCTTT
CSVQGRNSNTEAFF
>TRBJ1-5|TRBV20-1|TRBD1|once
TGCAGTGCTAGAGATCGCAGGGGGTATCAGCCCCAGCATTTT
CSARDRRGYQPQHF
>TRBJ1-5|TRBV10-3|TRBD1|NA
TGTGCCAGCACCTGGGACAGGGCGGGCAATCAGCCCCAGCATTTT
CASTWDRAGNQPQHF
>TRBJ2-7|TRBV29-1|NA|NA
TGCAGCGTCTCCTCCCCGGCGGGGGCCGAGCAGTACTTC
CSVSSPAGAEQYF
>TRBJ2-3|TRBV7-2|NA|NA
TGTGCCAGCAGCTCACTCGGTGGGTCAGATACGCAGTATTTT
CASSSLGGSDTQYF
>TRBJ1-5|TRBV10-3|NA|NA
TGTGCTGCTGGGGGGTCCCAAGGACGCAATCAGCCCCAGCATTTT
CAAGGSQGRNQPQHF
>TRBJ2-7|TRBV29-1|TRBD1|many
TGCAGCGCTGGGACAGGACACTACGAGCAGTACTTC
CSAGTGHYEQYF
>TRBJ2-5|TRBV20-1|TRBD2|NA
TGCAGAGCTCCGTTAGCGGGGGGCAGTGAGACCCAGTACTTC
CRAPLAGGSETQYF
>TRBJ2-7|TRBV29-1|NA|NA
TGCAGCGTTCAGACGCCGGCGACTGTATACGAGCAGTACTTC
CSVQTPATVYEQYF
>TRBJ2-7|TRBV6-1|TRBD1|few
TGTGCCAGCAGTTACTCGTCACAGGGGTACTACGAGCAGTACTTC
CASSYSSQGYYEQYF
>TRBJ2-2|TRBV7-6|TRBD1|NA
TGTGCCAGCAGCAAATCGACAGGGGAGGACACCGGGGAGCTGTTTTTT
CASSKSTGEDTGELFF
>TRBJ2-3|TRBV7-6|NA|few
TGTGCCAGCAGCACATACACAGATACGCAGTATTTT
CASSTYTDTQYF
>TRBJ1-1|TRBV7-2|NA|NA
TGTGCCAGCAGCTCCGGGGGGGGGTACACTGAAGCTTTCTTT
CASSSGGGYTEAFF
>TRBJ2-6|TRBV11-2|TRBD1|NA
TGTGCCAGCAGGTCGGGGACAGGGGGATCCGGGGCCAACGTCCTGACTTTC
CASRSGTGGSGANVLTF
>TRBJ2-7|TRBV5-6|TRBD1|many
TGCGCCAGCAGCGAGGGACAGGGAACCTACGAGCAGTACTTC
CASSEGQGTYEQYF
>TRBJ1-1|TRBV7-8|NA|many
TGTGCCAGCAGCTTAACCCCTCCGGCAACCACCCAGTTT
CASSLTPPATTQF
>TRBJ1-1|TRBV29-1|NA|few
TGCAGCGTTCTCCCCGAGGACACTACCTACACTGAAGCTTTCTTT
CSVLPEDTTYTEAFF
>TRBJ2-5|TRBV7-8|TRBD1|NA
TGTGCCAAAGACAGGGCGGAGACCCAGTACTTC
CAKDRAETQYF
>TRBJ2-7|TRBV10-2|NA|many
TGCGCCAGCAGTGAGTCCCAGGGTGCCTACGAGCAGTACTTC
CASSESQGAYEQYF
>TRBJ1-5|TRBV7-2|NA|NA
TGTGCCAGCAGCCAATGGTCTGGGGGGACTAATCAGCCCCAGCATTTT
CASSQWSGGTNQPQHF
>TRBJ1-6|TRBV14|NA|many
TGTGCCAGCAGCCAAGGAGGTACGTGGAATTCACCCCTCCACTTT
CASSQGGTWNSPLHF
>TRBJ1-1|TRBV9|TRBD1|NA
TGTGCCAGCAGCGACTATTCCGGGACAGGGGGTAGGAACACTGAAGCTTTCTTT
CASSDYSGTGGRNTEAFF